The clone carrying this T cell receptor (beta chain) was observed a single time. In the source study's methods: Amplification from reference gene primers served as the basis for estimated nucleated cell counts. Assay used: immunoSEQ multiplex PCR; TCRdb lists only in-frame clones, some missing. The D gene and trimming were derived from the DNA, and the V and J assignments and clone size from that table. This table holds 200,000 to 300,000 clones, approximately 85% found once. These data are taken from a study of blood T cell repertoires in COVID-19. Study information: Sites across the United States, Italy and Spain contributed samples from acute and convalescent COVID-19. T cells, B-cell-depleted T cells, or PBMCs supplied cDNA or gDNA.

The CDR3 spans 13 residues. Trimming took 2 bases from V and 4 from J, leaving 8 bases between them. CDR1 and CDR2 from the germline V gene are MNHEY and SVGEGT. The source material was peripheral blood. The chain uses TRBV6-2 or TRBV6-3 and TRBJ2-5; D ambiguous. The sequence was collected from a woman aged 25 to 39 with acute or convalescent COVID-19. The CDR3 protein is CASSYRDTETQYF. In nucleotides, the CDR3 is TGTGCCAGCAGTTACCGCGACACAGAGACCCAGTACTTC.